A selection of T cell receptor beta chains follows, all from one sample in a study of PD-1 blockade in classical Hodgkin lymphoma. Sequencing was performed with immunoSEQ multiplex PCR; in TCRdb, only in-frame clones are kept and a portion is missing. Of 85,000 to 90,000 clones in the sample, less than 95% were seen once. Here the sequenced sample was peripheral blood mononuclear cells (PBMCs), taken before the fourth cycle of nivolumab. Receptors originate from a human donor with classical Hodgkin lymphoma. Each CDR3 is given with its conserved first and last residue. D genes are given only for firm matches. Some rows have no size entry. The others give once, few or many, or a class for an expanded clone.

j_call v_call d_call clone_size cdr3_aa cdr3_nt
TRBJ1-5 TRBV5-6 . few CASSLSGLGQPQHF TGTGCCAGCAGCTTGTCAGGGCTTGGACAGCCCCAGCATTTT
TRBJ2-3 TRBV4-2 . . CASSQGLSGASTDTQYF TGTGCCAGCAGCCAGGGCCTTTCCGGGGCTAGCACAGATACGCAGTATTTT
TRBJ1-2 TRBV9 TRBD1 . CASSASGTGTYGYTF TGTGCCAGCAGCGCTTCCGGGACAGGGACTTATGGCTACACCTTC
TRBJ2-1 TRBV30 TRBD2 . CAWSVWIAGGSYNEQFF TGTGCCTGGAGTGTATGGATCGCGGGGGGTTCCTACAATGAGCAGTTCTTC
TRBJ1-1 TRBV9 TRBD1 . CASSVLTGDTEAFF TGTGCCAGCAGCGTACTTACAGGGGATACTGAAGCTTTCTTT
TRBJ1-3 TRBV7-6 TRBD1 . CASSSSTGIGNTIYF TGTGCCAGCAGCTCCTCGACAGGGATAGGAAACACCATATATTTT
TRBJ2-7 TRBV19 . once CASSIGGGYEQYF TGTGCCAGTAGTATAGGGGGCGGGTACGAGCAGTACTTC
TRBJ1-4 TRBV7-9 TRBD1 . CASSSRTGVNEKLFF TGTGCCAGCAGCTCGCGGACAGGGGTTAATGAAAAACTGTTTTTT
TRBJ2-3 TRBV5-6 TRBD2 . CASSSTSGGGTDTQYF TGTGCCAGCAGCTCGACTAGCGGGGGAGGGACAGATACGCAGTATTTT
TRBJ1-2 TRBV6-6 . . CASSYVTSSRDGYTF TGTGCCAGCAGTTACGTTACCAGTTCCCGCGATGGCTACACCTTC
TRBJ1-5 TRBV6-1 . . CASSEGKGLVERNQPQHF TGTGCCAGCAGTGAAGGGAAAGGGTTAGTGGAGCGGAATCAGCCCCAGCATTTT
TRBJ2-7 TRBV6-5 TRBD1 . CVSSYLGTGSGEQYF TGTGTCAGCAGCTACCTGGGGACAGGGTCGGGCGAGCAGTACTTC
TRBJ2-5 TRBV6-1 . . CASSNRQVQETQYF TGTGCCAGCAGTAATAGACAGGTCCAAGAGACCCAGTACTTC
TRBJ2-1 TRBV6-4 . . CASSDSMKSSYNEQFF TGTGCCAGCAGTGACTCAATGAAGAGCTCCTACAATGAGCAGTTCTTC
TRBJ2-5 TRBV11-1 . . CASSPRERVDQETQYF TGTGCCAGCAGCCCCCGAGAGCGAGTCGACCAAGAGACCCAGTACTTC
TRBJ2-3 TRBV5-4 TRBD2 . CASSSGGWADTQYF TGTGCCAGCAGCTCGGGGGGATGGGCAGATACGCAGTATTTT
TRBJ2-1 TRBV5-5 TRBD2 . CASSFVAGGMVSSYNEQFF TGTGCCAGCAGCTTTGTAGCGGGGGGGATGGTGAGCTCCTACAATGAGCAGTTCTTC
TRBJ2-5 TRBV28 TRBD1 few CASSLTPTGSVKETQYF TGTGCCAGCAGTTTAACCCCGACAGGGTCGGTGAAAGAGACCCAGTACTTC
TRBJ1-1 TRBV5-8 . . CASSQPTVNTEAFF TGTGCCAGCAGCCAACCGACGGTGAACACTGAAGCTTTCTTT
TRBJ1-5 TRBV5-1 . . CASSPDPNSNQPQHF TGCGCCAGCAGCCCAGACCCTAATAGCAATCAGCCCCAGCATTTT
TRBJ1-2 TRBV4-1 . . CASKAAYGYTF TGCGCCAGCAAGGCCGCCTATGGCTACACCTTC
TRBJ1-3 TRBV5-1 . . CASSLGPGRTGNTIYF TGCGCCAGCAGCTTGGGGCCGGGGAGAACTGGAAACACCATATATTTT
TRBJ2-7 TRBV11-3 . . CASSLAGPGEQYF TGTGCCAGCAGCTTAGCGGGGCCGGGTGAGCAGTACTTC
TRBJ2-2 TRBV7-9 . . CASAPPGGTGELFF TGTGCCAGCGCCCCGCCCGGAGGCACCGGGGAGCTGTTTTTT
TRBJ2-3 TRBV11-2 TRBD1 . CASSLRTGGTDTQYF TGTGCCAGCAGCTTAAGGACAGGGGGCACAGATACGCAGTATTTT
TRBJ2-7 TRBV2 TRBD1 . CAIRREPTGMGYEQYF TGTGCCATAAGAAGGGAACCGACAGGGATGGGCTACGAGCAGTACTTC
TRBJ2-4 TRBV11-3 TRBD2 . CASSLSGGDIQYF TGTGCCAGCAGCTTGAGCGGGGGTGACATTCAGTACTTC
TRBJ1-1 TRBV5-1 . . CASSTRGEGTEAFF TGCGCCAGCAGCACCAGGGGCGAGGGCACTGAAGCTTTCTTT
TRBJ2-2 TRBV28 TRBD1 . CASRSWTGETGELFF TGTGCCAGCAGGAGTTGGACAGGGGAGACCGGGGAGCTGTTTTTT
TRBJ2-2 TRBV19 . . CASSIDSITAQNTGELFF TGTGCCAGTAGTATAGATAGTATAACAGCACAGAACACCGGGGAGCTGTTTTTT
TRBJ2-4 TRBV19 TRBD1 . CASSDSQGAVHIQYF TGTGCCAGTAGTGATTCACAGGGGGCCGTTCATATTCAGTACTTC
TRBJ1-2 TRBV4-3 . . CASSQEQGLKGGYTF TGCGCCAGCAGCCAAGAACAGGGACTAAAGGGAGGCTACACCTTC
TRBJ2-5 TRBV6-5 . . CASSYSLGLQETQYF TGTGCCAGCAGTTACTCGCTGGGTCTCCAAGAGACCCAGTACTTC